The 32 T cell receptor beta chains reported below all come from one sample, sequenced in a study of blood T cell repertoires in COVID-19. The data were produced by immunoSEQ multiplex PCR, yet TCRdb's version contains in-frame clones alone and is incomplete. The sample contains approximately 240,000 clones, about 90% of which appear only once. The material sequenced was peripheral blood. These receptors originate from a woman aged 25 to 39 who had recovered from COVID-19.

As concerns this clone: Other DNA sequences from this sample encode an identical CDR3 as well. The chain recombines TRBV5-1 with TRBJ2-7, with D possibly matching TRBD2 (5 bases). With 0 bases removed from V and 4 bases from J, the gap between germline ends came to 8 bases. This CDR3 contains 13 residues. Germline V CDR1 and CDR2: SGHRS, YFSETQ. The CDR3 DNA follows: TGCGCCAGCAGCTTGGGAGGGCCTTACGAGCAGTACTTC. Translation: CASSLGGPYEQYF.

This chain uses TRBV18 with TRBJ1-2; D call uncertain. The CDR3 length is 12 residues. The V and J ends lost 5 bases and 5 bases respectively, with 9 bases between them. Germline V CDR1 and CDR2: KGHSH, LQKENI. CDR3 amino acids: CASSSTGYGYTF. The CDR3 DNA sequence: TGTGCCAGCTCAAGCACGGGATATGGCTACACCTTC.

V and J are TRBV4-1 and TRBJ2-7; tentative D call: TRBD2 (5 bases). Germline V gene sequence: CDR1 MGHRA, CDR2 YSYEKL. This CDR3 comprises 15 residues. V was shortened by 3 bases and J by 4 bases, with 16 bases between the two germline ends. The CDR3 coding sequence is TGCGCCAGCAGCCAGGCGGACTCTTTCGAATACGAGCAGTACTTC. Its translation is CASSQADSFEYEQYF.

The chain recombines TRBV7-2 with TRBJ2-3, with no clear D. Germline CDR1 reads SGHTA; CDR2 reads FQGNSA. V lost 5 bases and J 5 bases, leaving 11 bases between the germline ends. The CDR3 is 13 amino acids. CDR3 nucleotides: TGTGCCAGCAGCACCAACTACCGAGATACGCAGTATTTT. It codes for CASSTNYRDTQYF.

V gene TRBV19 combines with J gene TRBJ1-1; maybe TRBD1 (5 bases). This CDR3 has 12 residues. V was pared by 9 bases and J by 4 bases, with 12 bases between. Germline-derived CDR1 and CDR2 are LNHDA and SQIVND (reference sequence). The DNA of the CDR3 is TGTGCCAGCATAGTGGGGGGCACTGAAGCTTTCTTT. Translating it yields CASIVGGTEAFF.

Only a few counts were recorded for this clone. The rearrangement joins TRBV7-7 to TRBJ2-7, with 13 nucleotides matching TRBD2. The CDR3 runs 14 residues. From germline, CDR1 is SSHAT and CDR2 FNYEAQ (reference sequence). V trimming: 5 bases; J trimming: 7 bases; junction bases outside the gene matches: 5. CDR3 region: CASSPGLAGIEQYF. The CDR3 DNA is TGTGCCAGCAGCCCGGGACTAGCGGGGATTGAGCAGTACTTC.

The sample holds a few counts of this clone. The rearrangement joins TRBV2 to TRBJ2-1; TRBD2 matches at 8 bases. CDR1 is SNHLY, CDR2 FYNNEI, per germline. This CDR3 spans 15 amino acids. V gave up 6 bases and J gave up 4 bases; unmatched junction bases: 8. For the CDR3, the DNA is TGTGCCAGCAGATTAGCGGGGCTTCTTTACAATGAGCAGTTCTTC. It specifies CASRLAGLLYNEQFF. Looking up the rest from reference TRBV2 and TRBJ2-1 gives the full variable domain: EPEVTQTPSHQVTQMGQEVILRCVPISNHLYFYWYRQILGQKVEFLVSFYNNEISEKSEIFDDQFSVERPDGSNFTLKIRSTKLEDSAMYFCASRLAGLLYNEQFFGPGTRLTVL.

The J gene is TRBJ2-3, the V gene TRBV5-1; 7 bases map to TRBD2. The CDR3 is 15 amino acids. The germline gives CDR1 SGHRS, CDR2 YFSETQ. V lost 2 bases to trimming and J lost 0 bases; unmatched junction nucleotides: 3. CDR3 sequence (DNA): TGCGCCAGCAGCTTTGGGGGGGTGAGCACAGATACGCAGTATTTT. Amino acids: CASSFGGVSTDTQYF.

The chain employs TRBV12-3 or TRBV12-4 and TRBJ2-5, with D maybe TRBD2 (6 bases). This CDR3 spans 13 amino acids. Trimming stripped 5 bases from V and 7 bases from J, with 14 bases between. CDR3 coding DNA: TGTGCCAGCAGTCCGGGACTCAAGGGGACCCAGTACTTC. It is translated as CASSPGLKGTQYF.

The chain has TRBV10-1 and TRBJ1-6, with 8 bases aligning to TRBD1. This CDR3 spans 13 amino acids. J was trimmed by 9 bases and V by 6 bases; bases with no gene match: 4. In germline, CDR1 is WNHNN, CDR2 SYGVQD (reference sequence). The chain's CDR3 is CASSDRGGSPLHF. For the CDR3, the DNA is TGCGCCAGCAGCGACAGGGGAGGTTCACCCCTCCACTTT.

The J gene is TRBJ2-5, the V gene TRBV7-2, with a weak D call TRBD2 (5 bases). This CDR3 contains 12 residues. Germline CDR1 and CDR2: SGHTA and FQGNSA. With 5 bases removed from V and 4 bases from J, the gap between germline ends came to 8 bases. CDR3 loop: CASSRDGETQYF. CDR3 nucleotides: TGTGCCAGCAGCCGGGATGGAGAGACCCAGTACTTC.

J is TRBJ2-7 and V is TRBV2; D might be TRBD2 (5 bases). Germline lookup yields CDR1 SNHLY and CDR2 FYNNEI. CDR3 length: 14 residues. Trimming removed 3 bases at V and 0 bases at J, with 9 bases between. CDR3 in amino acids: CASSEREISYEQYF. For the CDR3, the DNA is TGTGCCAGCAGTGAGAGGGAAATCTCCTACGAGCAGTACTTC. Complete variable domain (other parts from reference TRBV2 and TRBJ2-7): EPEVTQTPSHQVTQMGQEVILRCVPISNHLYFYWYRQILGQKVEFLVSFYNNEISEKSEIFDDQFSVERPDGSNFTLKIRSTKLEDSAMYFCASSEREISYEQYFGPGTRLTVT.

The rearrangement links TRBV3-1 (or the pseudogene TRBV3-2) to TRBJ2-1; 8 nucleotides agree with TRBD1. The CDR3 is 16 amino acids. In germline, CDR1 is LGHDT, CDR2 YNNKEL (reference sequence). Germline trimming cut 2 bases from V and 7 bases from J; bases unmatched to any gene: 10. The CDR3, as DNA: TGTGCCAGCAGCCAACCAGGTGGTCAGGGGGCAAATGAGCAGTTCTTC. Translated: CASSQPGGQGANEQFF.

The chain joins TRBV5-8 to TRBJ2-5, with 8 bases matching TRBD1. The ends lost 4 bases at V and 0 bases at J; junction bases unmatched: 11. The CDR3 covers 17 residues. Germline V lookup: CDR1 SGHTS, CDR2 YDEGEE. In DNA form, the CDR3 reads TGTGCCAGCAGCCGCGGAACCGGGACAGGTTACCAAGAGACCCAGTACTTC. Its translation is CASSRGTGTGYQETQYF.

V usage is TRBV5-6 and J usage is TRBJ2-1, with 16 bases fitting TRBD2. This CDR3 has 16 residues. Trimming took 3 bases from V and 10 from J; bases not matched to a gene: 7. Looked up from germline, CDR1 is SGHDT and CDR2 is YYEEEE. This CDR3 reads CASSSGLAGGQIEQFF. CDR3 nucleotide sequence: TGTGCCAGCAGCTCGGGACTAGCGGGGGGGCAGATCGAGCAGTTCTTC. Based on the CDR3 plus reference TRBV5-6 and TRBJ2-1, the full variable domain is DAGVTQSPTHLIKTRGQQVTLRCSPKSGHDTVSWYQQALGQGPQFIFQYYEEEERQRGNFPDRFSGHQFPNYSSELNVNALLLGDSALYLCASSSGLAGGQIEQFFGPGTRLTVL.

This chain connects TRBV6-1 to TRBJ2-3, with 13 nucleotides matching TRBD2. This CDR3 region has 17 residues. V was clipped by 4 bases and J by 4 bases; unmatched bases: 8. From germline, CDR1 is MNHNS and CDR2 SASEGT. The chain's CDR3 is CASSARLAGGSPDTQYF. The DNA of the CDR3 is TGTGCCAGCAGTGCTAGACTAGCGGGGGGAAGCCCAGATACGCAGTATTTT.

This clone was detected only a few times. The rearrangement links TRBV7-3 to TRBJ1-5; D may be TRBD1 (6 bases). Per the germline V gene, CDR1 is SGHTA and CDR2 is FQGTGA. This CDR3 region has 17 residues. V lost 5 bases to trimming and J lost 4 bases, with 21 bases between them. This CDR3 reads CASSPRTAFLKNQPQHF. The CDR3, as DNA: TGTGCCAGCAGCCCTAGGACAGCCTTTCTGAAAAATCAGCCCCAGCATTTT.

The chain uses TRBV21-1 and TRBJ2-5; the table's D call TRBD1 went unverified against the DNA. TRBV21-1 is listed as a pseudogene. This CDR3 has 17 amino acids. CDR3 bases: TGTGCCAGCAGCGACAACTTCCGGGACAGGGAGCAAGAGACCCAGTACTTC. It yields the protein CASSDNFRDREQETQYF.

The chain carries TRBV2 and TRBJ2-2, with 11 bases matching TRBD2. The CDR3 contains 15 residues. The V gene's germline CDR1 is SNHLY and CDR2 FYNNEI. The junction had 5 bases not matched to a gene; V was cut back by 4 bases and J by 7 bases. CDR3 sequence reads: CASSVSGGAVGELFF. CDR3 nucleotides: TGTGCCAGCAGTGTTAGCGGGGGGGCAGTCGGGGAGCTGTTTTTT.

The CDR3, as DNA: TGCGCCAGCAGCCCTAGACAGGGGGCTTCCTACGAGCAGTACTTC. Its protein is CASSPRQGASYEQYF. The chain links TRBV4-1 to TRBJ2-7; TRBD1 matches at 10 bases. The CDR3 consists of 15 residues. Trimming cost V 4 bases and J 1 base; bases outside gene matches: 4. Germline V gives CDR1 MGHRA, CDR2 YSYEKL.

The chain joins TRBV5-1 to TRBJ1-4; D possibly corresponds to TRBD1 (5 bases). Germline loops: CDR1 SGHRS, CDR2 YFSETQ. The CDR3 runs to 13 residues. The ends were cut back, 9 bases at V and 7 bases at J, with 16 bases in the middle. The CDR3 here is CATRRGEGEKLFF. The CDR3 DNA is TGCGCCACCAGACGGGGGGAAGGTGAAAAACTGTTTTTT.

The V and J genes are TRBV29-1 and TRBJ2-3; possibly TRBD1 for D (7 bases). Trimming took off 8 bases at V and 4 bases at J, with 13 bases between the two ends. The CDR3 has 12 amino acids. Germline CDR1 is SQVTM and CDR2 is ANQGSEA. CDR3 region: CSYLRGADTQYF. The CDR3 nucleotides read TGCAGCTACCTCAGGGGGGCAGATACGCAGTATTTT.

V is TRBV3-1 (or the pseudogene TRBV3-2) and J is TRBJ2-7; D might be TRBD1 (7 bases). The V end was cut by 4 bases, the J end by 0 bases, with 13 bases between. There are 15 residues in the CDR3. Germline V gene data show CDR1 as LGHDT and CDR2 as YNNKEL (reference sequence). CDR3 nucleotide sequence: TGTGCCAGCAGCCCAGGGCGGGACAGCTCCTACGAGCAGTACTTC. Amino acid sequence: CASSPGRDSSYEQYF.

This clone occurred once. J is TRBJ1-1 and V is TRBV9, with D perhaps matching TRBD1 (5 bases). The germline V gene encodes CDR1 SGDLS and CDR2 YYNGEE. The CDR3 covers 13 residues. V was shortened by 4 bases and J by 5 bases, with 12 bases between the two germline ends. The CDR3 nucleotides read TGTGCCAGCAGCCACAGGCTGGGGACTGAAGCTTTCTTT. Its translation is CASSHRLGTEAFF.

The chain carries TRBV7-6 and TRBJ1-6; 8 bases agree with TRBD1. The V and J ends lost 5 bases and 7 bases, in that order; junction bases with no gene match: 4. Germline loops: CDR1 SGHVS, CDR2 FNYEAQ. The CDR3 runs 14 residues. CDR3 sequence reads: CASSPTGVNSPLHF. CDR3 DNA sequence: TGTGCCAGCAGCCCGACAGGGGTAAATTCACCCCTCCACTTT.

This clone came up once. The sample holds other DNA sequences that translate to the same CDR3. The rearrangement joins TRBV7-2 to TRBJ1-5; the D gene is possibly TRBD1 (6 bases). This CDR3 region has 14 residues. Per the germline V gene, CDR1 is SGHTA and CDR2 is FQGNSA. Trimming removed 5 bases from V and 0 bases from J, with 8 bases in between. CDR3 in DNA: TGTGCCAGCAGCCTCAGGGGTAGCAATCAGCCCCAGCATTTT. This translates into CASSLRGSNQPQHF.

J is TRBJ2-3 and V is TRBV3-1 (or the pseudogene TRBV3-2); 11 bases agree with TRBD2. The CDR3 consists of 17 residues. Germline assignment: CDR1 LGHDT and CDR2 YNNKEL (reference sequence). Germline trimming cut 4 bases from V and 1 base from J; bases unmatched to any gene: 7. CDR3 DNA sequence: TGTGCCAGCAGCCCACGACTAGCGGGGAGCGGCACAGATACGCAGTATTTT. Its translation is CASSPRLAGSGTDTQYF.

The rearrangement joins TRBV9 to TRBJ1-3; perhaps TRBD1 as D (5 bases). V dropped 4 bases and J dropped 0 bases, with 20 bases sitting between them. Looked up from germline, CDR1 is SGDLS and CDR2 is YYNGEE. The CDR3 sequence is 18 residues long. As DNA, the CDR3 is TGTGCCAGCAGCCCCAGAGGCAGGGCCTCCTCCTCTGGAAACACCATATATTTT. It is translated as CASSPRGRASSSGNTIYF.

The rearrangement uses TRBV7-9 and TRBJ2-1, with 9 bases fitting TRBD2. This CDR3 is 15 amino acids long. Germline CDR1 reads SEHNR; CDR2 reads FQNEAQ (reference sequence). Trimming removed 1 base from V and 9 bases from J; junction bases left unmatched: 7. The DNA of the CDR3 is TGTGCCAGCAGCTTAGTTGCTAGCGGGGAGGCTGAGCAGTTCTTC. Its protein product is CASSLVASGEAEQFF. Supplemented by reference TRBV7-9 and TRBJ2-1, the full variable domain reads DTGVSQNPRHKITKRGQNVTFRCDPISEHNRLYWYRQTLGQGPEFLTYFQNEAQLEKSRLLSDRFSAERPKGSFSTLEIQRTEQGDSAMYLCASSLVASGEAEQFFGPGTRLTVL.

V is TRBV5-1 and J is TRBJ2-3; tentatively, D is TRBD2 (7 bases). Trimming took off 4 bases at V and 2 bases at J, with 14 bases between the two ends. The CDR3 has 15 residues. CDR1 and CDR2 (germline): SGHRS, YFSETQ. The CDR3 loop reads CASSPWGGPTDTQYF. The CDR3 DNA reads as TGCGCCAGCAGCCCATGGGGGGGGCCCACAGATACGCAGTATTTT.

This clone is a singleton in its sample. V gene TRBV12-3 or TRBV12-4 combines with J gene TRBJ2-7; no clear D. This CDR3 region has 13 residues. The V end was cut by 0 bases, the J end by 4 bases, with 7 bases between. Here the CDR3 reads CASSLAHGYEQYF. DNA for the CDR3: TGTGCCAGCAGTTTAGCGCACGGGTACGAGCAGTACTTC.

The chain carries TRBV19 and TRBJ2-5, with D unresolved. V lost 1 base to trimming and J lost 4 bases, with 7 bases between them. CDR3 length equals 13 residues. CDR1 is LNHDA and CDR2 is SQIVND in the germline V gene (reference sequence). CDR3 residues: CASSIGLRETQYF. As DNA, the CDR3 is TGTGCCAGTAGTATAGGATTGAGAGAGACCCAGTACTTC.